The source of this T cell receptor (beta chain) is a study of immune heterogeneity within non-small cell lung tumors. Study-level background: In total, the tumors were 4 squamous cell carcinomas, around ten non-squamous carcinomas and 1 not otherwise specified. General study results and limits: Within each patient, tumor sites shared identical dominant CDR3 beta clonotypes and also held site-unique high-frequency clones. The repertoire of each individual patient held high-frequency T-cell receptor beta clonotypes that were largely distinct from those of other patients.

TCRs were amplified from about 620 ng gDNA of bulk tumor per sample. During surgery, several far-apart biopsies were obtained from every primary tumor. Surgery that was curative in intent was performed on patients with untreated, newly diagnosed non-small cell lung cancer. Newly diagnosed non-small cell lung cancer patients undergoing curative-intent surgery served as donors. Comments on this clonotype: Its antigen is unidentified. A much bigger clone sits one base away, suggesting this may be a read error.

The germline CDR1 and CDR2 sequences are DFQATT and SNEGSKA (reference sequence). With 3 bases clipped from V and 6 bases from J, the junction kept 13 bases outside the gene matches. The CDR3 is 17 amino acids. It was with 32 V and 13 J primers that multiplex PCR amplified TCR beta CDR3. Each CDR3 protein gets one entry after TCRdb re-called the multiplex PCR reads with MiXCR. Here the sample spans 12,000 or so distinct CDR3 sequences, 27% being singletons. The sequencing input was lung tumor tissue. The chain has TRBV20-1 and TRBJ2-3; 12 nucleotides agree with TRBD1. This TCR was recovered from a middle-aged man with non-small cell lung cancer. DNA for the CDR3: TGCAGTGCTAGTTGGGTTGGGGGGACAGGGGGCAGGGATACGCAGTATTTT. This gives the protein CSASWVGGTGGRDTQYF.